Described below is a single T cell receptor beta chain sequence and its context. Antigen: not known. Being one base from a much bigger clone, this may be a read error. The data were obtained in a study of regulatory T cells in long-lasting Graves disease. Study background: Graves' cases, newly diagnosed, had used antithyroid drugs under 3 months.

To make TCR beta libraries, researchers used iRepertoire HTBI primers and Arm-PCR of CDR3 regions. TCRdb ran MiXCR on the multiplex PCR reads and lists one entry per CDR3 protein. The data show around 250,000 distinct CDR3 sequences, 20% to 25% seen once. With 2 bases clipped from V and 7 bases from J, the junction kept 7 bases outside the gene matches. CDR3 length equals 14 residues. CDR1 is DFQATT and CDR2 is SNEGSKA in the germline V gene (reference sequence). Time point in this sample: newly diagnosed GD, antithyroid drugs for less than 3 months. There was RNA extracted from PBMCs, and the TCR library was made from it. Blood from the periphery, about 9 milliliters in all, was drawn into EDTA tubes. Findings and limits, study-wide: Less diverse TCR repertoires were seen in persistent Graves' patients than in newly diagnosed ones. TRBV28, TRBJ1-2 and TRBJ2-5 were favored in persistent disease.

J is TRBJ2-7 and V is TRBV20-1; 11 bases map to TRBD2. Sequenced here: peripheral blood mononuclear cells (PBMCs), sampled at new diagnosis, from a patient treated with antithyroid drugs. The TCR comes from a female donor with Graves disease. The CDR3 loop reads CSARRTSGPNEQYF. In DNA, the CDR3 is TGCAGTGCTAGACGGACTAGCGGGCCAAATGAGCAGTACTTC.